Listed here are 16 T cell receptor beta chains from one sample, sequenced in a study of identical twins. Each CDR3 protein gets one entry after TCRdb re-called the 5' RACE reads with MiXCR. The repertoire holds about 530,000 distinct CDR3 sequences, with around 20% as singletons. The sample was also reused in another study, on yellow fever vaccine responses in identical twins.

What was sequenced was CD4+ T cells sorted from blood. These receptors all stem from a woman in her late teens or twenties in good health.

The chain is built from TRBV7-2 and TRBJ2-5; 9 bases agree with TRBD2. V gave up 1 base and J gave up 8 bases; unmatched junction bases: 5. This CDR3 has 14 residues. Germline V gene data show CDR1 as SGHTA and CDR2 as FQGNSA. The CDR3 DNA is TGTGCCAGCAGCTTAGGCGGGACTAGCAGAACCCAGTACTTC. This sequence encodes CASSLGGTSRTQYF.

The gene calls are TRBV5-6 and TRBJ2-1; maybe TRBD2 (5 bases). The germline gives CDR1 SGHDT, CDR2 YYEEEE. CDR3 length: 17 residues. V was clipped by 6 bases and J by 1 base, with 20 bases between them. The CDR3 coding sequence is TGTGCCAGCACCGTCCTTCGAGGGAGAGCGTCCTACAATGAGCAGTTCTTC. This codes for CASTVLRGRASYNEQFF.

The chain uses TRBV3-1 and TRBJ1-5; D is ambiguous. The germline gives CDR1 LGHDT, CDR2 YNNKEL (reference sequence). Trimming left V 1 base short and J 3 bases short, with 13 bases between. This CDR3 contains 16 residues. This chain's CDR3 is CASSQGKATPNQPQHF. CDR3 coding DNA: TGTGCCAGCAGCCAAGGAAAGGCTACCCCCAATCAGCCCCAGCATTTT.

This clonotype was counted a few times. The CDR3 nucleotides read TGCAGTGCCACGGACAGGACAATCGGCCACAATGAGCAGTTCTTC. It codes for CSATDRTIGHNEQFF. The chain carries TRBV20-1 and TRBJ2-1, with 7 positions matching TRBD1. This CDR3 has 15 amino acids. The germline V gene has CDR1 DFQATT and CDR2 SNEGSKA (reference sequence). V dropped 6 bases and J dropped 5; count of bases not matched to a gene: 13.

The chain carries TRBV14 and TRBJ2-1; possibly TRBD2 for D (5 bases). Deletions cut 2 bases from V and 15 bases from J, with 17 bases between. The CDR3 covers 13 residues. CDR1 and CDR2 (germline): SGHDN, FVKESK. The CDR3 nucleotides are TGTGCCAGCAGCCAATTAGGTCCTGTAGCGACGTTCTTC. Residues: CASSQLGPVATFF.

The rearrangement links TRBV12-3 or TRBV12-4 to TRBJ2-5; D gene uncertain. V lost 6 bases and J lost 2, with 10 bases in between. The CDR3 consists of 13 residues. The CDR3 here is CASRPWSQETQYF. Written as DNA, the CDR3 is TGTGCCAGCAGACCCTGGTCACAAGAGACCCAGTACTTC.

V and J are TRBV20-1 and TRBJ2-2; no definite D call. Looked up from germline, CDR1 is DFQATT and CDR2 is SNEGSKA (reference sequence). V lost 1 base to trimming and J lost 5 bases, with 11 bases between them. The CDR3 contains 14 residues. The CDR3 sequence is CSARGAENTGELFF. CDR3 DNA: TGCAGTGCTAGAGGGGCAGAGAATACCGGGGAGCTGTTTTTT.

This clonotype turned up a few times. The chain joins TRBV11-2 to TRBJ2-1; D not resolved. Trimming shortened V by 1 base and J by 5 bases, and 18 bases separated the two germline ends. CDR1 is SGHAT and CDR2 is FQNNGV in the germline V gene. This CDR3 comprises 17 residues. The CDR3 DNA reads TGTGCCAGCAGCTTAGTAACGTCAAACGCTCGCAACAATGAGCAGTTCTTC. This encodes CASSLVTSNARNNEQFF.

This clonotype was picked up a small number of times. The chain uses TRBV9 and TRBJ2-7; a weak D match, TRBD1 (8 bases). V was clipped by 4 bases and J by 0 bases, with 20 bases between them. From germline, CDR1 is SGDLS and CDR2 YYNGEE. This CDR3 is built from 17 residues. The chain's CDR3 is CASSPRGGQAFSYEQYF. For the CDR3, the DNA is TGTGCCAGCAGCCCCAGGGGGGGACAGGCCTTCTCCTACGAGCAGTACTTC.

This clonotype was found a few times. V and J are TRBV24-1 and TRBJ2-2; D is ambiguous. The CDR3 runs 12 residues. V was trimmed by 5 bases and J by 3 bases, leaving 3 bases between them. Germline-derived CDR1 and CDR2 are KGHDR and SFDVKD. The CDR3 loop reads CATSGDTGELFF. Written as DNA, the CDR3 is TGTGCCACCAGTGGGGACACCGGGGAGCTGTTTTTT.

This clonotype occurred a few times. The V call is TRBV11-1, the J call TRBJ2-1; tentative D call: TRBD2 (7 bases). Trimming shortened V by 5 bases and J by 3 bases, and 14 bases separated the two germline ends. The CDR3 totals 15 residues. Germline assignment: CDR1 SGHAT and CDR2 FQDESV (reference sequence). CDR3 region: CASSRGATDYNEQFF. In DNA form, the CDR3 reads TGTGCCAGCAGCCGGGGGGCTACCGACTACAATGAGCAGTTCTTC.

V and J are TRBV12-3 or TRBV12-4 and TRBJ2-3; a possible D gene is TRBD2 (5 bases). The CDR3 spans 15 residues. V dropped 6 bases and J dropped 2 bases, with 15 bases sitting between them. The CDR3 reads CASSLRLEATDTQYF. The CDR3 DNA reads TGTGCCAGCAGCCTTAGGTTGGAGGCCACAGATACGCAGTATTTT.

This chain connects TRBV14 to TRBJ2-2, with D unclear. This CDR3 is 14 amino acids long. Between the trimmed V and J ends, which lost 0 bases and 6 bases, there was a span of 8 bases. Germline values: CDR1 SGHDN, CDR2 FVKESK. CDR3 nucleotide sequence: TGTGCCAGCAGCCAAGATTGGTCGTCCGGGGAGCTGTTTTTT. It is translated as CASSQDWSSGELFF.

The rearrangement links TRBV6-1 to TRBJ1-4; D gene uncertain. The V gene lost 2 bases and the J gene lost 4 bases, with 20 bases spanning the gap. The germline gives CDR1 MNHNS, CDR2 SASEGT. This CDR3 has 18 amino acids. In nucleotides, the CDR3 is TGTGCCAGCAGTGAAATCGAGCGGCAGGAGTTTTATAATGAAAAACTGTTTTTT. Protein product: CASSEIERQEFYNEKLFF.

V is TRBV20-1 and J is TRBJ2-7, with a tentative D call TRBD1 (6 bases). CDR1 DFQATT and CDR2 SNEGSKA come from the germline V gene (reference sequence). The V gene lost 0 bases and the J gene lost 5 bases, with 14 bases spanning the gap. The CDR3 sequence is 14 residues long. This CDR3 reads CSARDGQGIHEQYF. CDR3 DNA sequence: TGCAGTGCTAGAGACGGCCAGGGGATCCACGAGCAGTACTTC.

This clonotype was counted at least ten times. The gene calls are TRBV12-3 or TRBV12-4 and TRBJ2-5, with D maybe TRBD1 (6 bases). Trimming shortened V by 7 bases and J by 5 bases, and 17 bases separated the two germline ends. This CDR3 spans 14 amino acids. The CDR3 spells CASTAQQGRETQYF. CDR3 sequence (DNA): TGTGCCAGCACCGCCCAACAGGGTCGGGAGACCCAGTACTTC.